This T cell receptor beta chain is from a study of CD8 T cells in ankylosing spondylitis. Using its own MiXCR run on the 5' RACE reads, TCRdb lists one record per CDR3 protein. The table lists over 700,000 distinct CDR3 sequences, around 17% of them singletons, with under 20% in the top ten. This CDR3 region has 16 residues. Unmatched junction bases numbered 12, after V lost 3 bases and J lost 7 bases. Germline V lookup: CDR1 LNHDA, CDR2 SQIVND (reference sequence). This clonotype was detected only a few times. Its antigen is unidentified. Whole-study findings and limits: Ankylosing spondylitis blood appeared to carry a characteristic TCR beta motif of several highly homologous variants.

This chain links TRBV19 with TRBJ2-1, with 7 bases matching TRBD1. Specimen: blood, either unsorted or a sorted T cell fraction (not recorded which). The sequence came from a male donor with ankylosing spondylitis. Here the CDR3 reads CASSMRQGNLRNEQFF. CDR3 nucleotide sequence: TGTGCCAGTAGTATGAGACAGGGTAATCTCCGGAATGAGCAGTTCTTC.